The 16 T cell receptor beta chains below were found in one sample sequenced in a study of early T cells in non-severe SARS-CoV-2 infection. TCRdb called the 5' RACE reads again in MiXCR, with one record for every CDR3 protein. The sample includes tens of thousands of distinct CDR3 sequences, about 13% seen only once; the top ten take about 1.1%. The material sequenced was whole blood. The source of these receptors is an adult who was a healthcare worker with PCR-confirmed SARS-CoV-2 infection or an uninfected control (not recorded which).

This clonotype was observed at least ten times. The junction shows a germline mismatch at one end, possibly a read error. The V and J genes are TRBV20-1 and TRBJ2-2; perhaps D is TRBD1 or TRBD2 (5 bases each). Germline loops: CDR1 DFQATT, CDR2 SNEGSKA (reference sequence). The CDR3 spans 12 residues. The CDR3: CSAKGNTGELFF. The CDR3 region has the DNA TGCAGTGCTAAGGGGAACACCGGGGAGCTTTTTTTT.

The chain joins TRBV12-3 or TRBV12-4 to TRBJ2-1; 7 positions match TRBD1. The CDR3 totals 15 residues. The J segment lost 5 bases and the V segment lost 6 bases, leaving 10 bases of the junction unmatched. The CDR3 nucleotides read TGTGCCAGCAGCTTAAACAAGGGGGCGCACAATGAGCAGTTCTTC. Protein: CASSLNKGAHNEQFF.

In this sample, this clonotype turned up a few times. The chain employs TRBV27 and TRBJ2-7, with D maybe TRBD2 (6 bases). V gave up 6 bases and J gave up 5 bases, with 14 bases separating them. The CDR3 is made up of 13 amino acids. Germline CDR1 and CDR2: MNHEY and SMNVEV (reference sequence). As DNA, the CDR3 is TGTGCCAGCAGAGCGTGGGAGGAAGACGAGCAGTACTTC. Translation gives CASRAWEEDEQYF.

This chain uses TRBV28 with TRBJ1-4; possibly TRBD1 for D (5 bases). Germline-derived CDR1 and CDR2 are MDHEN and SYDVKM. V was shortened by 3 bases and J by 3 bases, with 14 bases between the two germline ends. This CDR3 contains 16 residues. CDR3 amino acids: CASSFWQGFANEKLFF. The DNA of the CDR3 is TGTGCCAGCAGTTTTTGGCAGGGTTTCGCTAATGAAAAACTGTTTTTT. The variable domain in full, completed from reference TRBV28 and TRBJ1-4, reads DVKVTQSSRYLVKRTGEKVFLECVQDMDHENMFWYRQDPGLGLRLIYFSYDVKMKEKGDIPEGYSVSREKKERFSLILESASTNQTSMYLCASSFWQGFANEKLFFGSGTQLSVL.

The chain links TRBV23-1 to TRBJ1-2, with D perhaps matching TRBD1 (5 bases). TRBV23-1 has ORF status, its function being uncertain. The CDR3 covers 16 residues. Between the trimmed V and J ends, which lost 0 bases and 6 bases, there was a span of 17 bases. CDR3 sequence: CASSQSTGHTGHGYTF. The CDR3 DNA reads TGCGCCAGCAGTCAATCCACAGGACATACTGGTCATGGCTACACCTTC.

In this sample, this clonotype turned up many times. The CDR3: CSVFNRVDMNTEAFF. CDR3 nucleotides: TGCAGCGTTTTTAACAGGGTTGACATGAACACTGAAGCTTTCTTT. This chain joins TRBV29-1 and TRBJ1-1; D is perhaps TRBD1 (6 bases). The V end lost 5 bases, the J end lost 0 bases, and 16 bases lay between the germline ends. This CDR3 spans 15 amino acids. Germline CDR1 SQVTM, CDR2 ANQGSEA. The variable domain in full, with the rest retrieved from reference TRBV29-1 and TRBJ1-1, is SAVISQKPSRDICQRGTSLTIQCQVDSQVTMMFWYRQQPGQSLTLIATANQGSEATYESGFVIDKFPISRPNLTFSTLTVSNMSPEDSSIYLCSVFNRVDMNTEAFFGQGTRLTVV.

This rearrangement joins TRBV14 to TRBJ2-5, with TRBD2 identical over 7 bases. The CDR3 has 15 residues. V lost 0 bases to trimming and J lost 4 bases; unmatched junction nucleotides: 5. The V gene's germline CDR1 is SGHDN and CDR2 FVKESK. The CDR3 reads CASSQDPGEGETQYF. The CDR3 DNA sequence: TGTGCCAGCAGCCAAGATCCCGGGGAGGGAGAGACCCAGTACTTC.

This clonotype came up a few times. This rearrangement joins TRBV7-2 to TRBJ2-7; 12 bases align to TRBD2. Per the germline V gene, CDR1 is SGHTA and CDR2 is FQGNSA. V dropped 1 base and J dropped 6; count of bases not matched to a gene: 4. CDR3 size: 15 residues. DNA for the CDR3: TGTGCCAGCAGCTTAGGCCTAGCGGGGGGGCGCGAGCAGTACTTC. Protein sequence: CASSLGLAGGREQYF.

The chain employs TRBV6-5 and TRBJ1-4, with D possibly matching TRBD1 (5 bases). The CDR3 has 16 amino acids. The V and J ends lost 6 bases and 3 bases respectively, with 17 bases between them. Looked up from germline, CDR1 is MNHEY and CDR2 is SVGAGI. The CDR3 region has the DNA TGTGCCAGCAGCCGAACCCCTCAGGGCGCTAATGAAAAACTGTTTTTT. As protein: CASSRTPQGANEKLFF.

The chain employs TRBV15 and TRBJ1-3; perhaps TRBD1 as D (5 bases). The CDR3 has 14 residues. Germline loops: CDR1 LNHNV, CDR2 YYDKDF (reference sequence). Trimming removed 0 bases at V and 4 bases at J, with 7 bases between. CDR3 sequence reads: CATSRDWGGNTIYF. CDR3 nucleotide sequence: TGTGCCACCAGCAGAGATTGGGGCGGAAACACCATATATTTT.

The CDR3 DNA reads as TGTGCCAGCAGTTCTCGCGGGGGAGAAGCTTTCTTT. Residues: CASSSRGGEAFF. The V gene is TRBV6-5, the J gene TRBJ1-1; possibly TRBD1 for D (5 bases). This CDR3 contains 12 residues. Germline V lookup: CDR1 MNHEY, CDR2 SVGAGI. Trimming removed 4 bases from V and 8 bases from J, with 11 bases in between.

The chain employs TRBV9 and TRBJ2-7; D is possibly TRBD1 (5 bases). Trimming removed 2 bases at V and 3 bases at J, with 18 bases between. CDR1 SGDLS and CDR2 YYNGEE come from the germline V gene. CDR3 length equals 16 residues. This CDR3 reads CASSVTPQGAIYEQYF. CDR3 sequence (DNA): TGTGCCAGCAGCGTCACCCCTCAGGGCGCAATCTACGAGCAGTACTTC.

In this sample, this clonotype turned up a few times. The V gene is TRBV6-5, the J gene TRBJ2-7; 9 bases map to TRBD1. Germline CDR1 reads MNHEY; CDR2 reads SVGAGI. V gave up 6 bases and J gave up 5 bases; unmatched junction bases: 8. The CDR3 is 14 amino acids. CDR3 sequence (DNA): TGTGCCAGCAGCCGGGACAGGGCCAACCACGAGCAGTACTTC. Protein product: CASSRDRANHEQYF.

The rearrangement joins TRBV20-1 to TRBJ2-1, with D uncertain. V was pared by 3 bases and J by 0 bases, with 12 bases between. This CDR3 is 15 amino acids long. Per germline, CDR1 DFQATT and CDR2 SNEGSKA (reference sequence). The CDR3 DNA sequence: TGCAGTGCTAGTAAAAAGGGAACCTCCTACAATGAGCAGTTCTTC. Residues: CSASKKGTSYNEQFF.

This clonotype occurred many times. The CDR3 nucleotides read TGCGCCAGCAGTCCGAACTCCCTCCAAGAGACCCAGTACTTC. Protein product: CASSPNSLQETQYF. The chain links TRBV5-1 to TRBJ2-5; D not certain. The ends were cut back, 5 bases at V and 1 base at J, with 12 bases in the middle. The CDR3 is 14 residues long. Germline V gene lookup returns CDR1 SGHRS and CDR2 YFSETQ.

At least ten counts were recorded for this clonotype. The V and J genes are TRBV20-1 and TRBJ2-7; a weak D match, TRBD2 (7 bases). From germline, CDR1 is DFQATT and CDR2 SNEGSKA (reference sequence). Between the trimmed V and J ends, which lost 5 bases and 3 bases, there was a span of 23 bases. The CDR3 sequence is 16 residues long. CDR3 protein: CSADGTAGASYYEQYF. As DNA, the CDR3 is TGCAGTGCTGATGGGACTGCGGGGGCATCCTACTACGAGCAGTACTTC.